This TCR beta chain emerged from a study of blood T cell repertoires in COVID-19. On the study more broadly: Collection of acute and convalescent COVID-19 samples took place in the United States, Italy and Spain.

In the original processing: The assay estimated nucleated cells by amplifying reference gene primers. Produced via immunoSEQ multiplex PCR; TCRdb's table is partial and in-frame only. That table is the source of V, J and clone size, and D and trimming were worked out from the DNA. The top ten hold more than 4% of the sample, which has 110,000 to 150,000 clones, roughly 89% seen once. The CDR3 consists of 19 residues. The V gene end was trimmed by 7 bases and the J gene end by 1 base; junction bases not matched to a gene: 11. CDR1 and CDR2 from the germline V gene are LNHDA and SQIVND (reference sequence). The table lists this clone with many counts.

Sequenced: peripheral blood. The chain carries TRBV19 and TRBJ1-6, with 12 bases fitting TRBD1. The receptor's source is a woman aged 35 to 49 with acute or convalescent COVID-19. The CDR3 protein is CASNRGDRGRGSYNSPLHF. CDR3 nucleotides: TGTGCCAGTAATCGAGGGGACAGGGGGCGAGGATCCTATAATTCACCCCTCCACTTT.